Presented here are 7 T cell receptor beta chains from one specimen sequenced in a study of blood T cells in healthy people across ages. For the second PCR, which ran for about 6 to 12 cycles, a sample-barcoded 5' primer and a J-beta primer mix were used. Using its own MiXCR run on the 5' RACE reads, TCRdb lists one record per CDR3 protein. The sample yields 1.8 million or so distinct CDR3 sequences, about two fifths seen once. Input material: blood. The receptors come from a human donor in good health.

The chain recombines TRBV4-3 with TRBJ1-1; 10 nucleotides match TRBD1. V was clipped by 4 bases and J by 5 bases; unmatched bases: 10. The CDR3 is 16 amino acids. Germline V gives CDR1 LGHNA, CDR2 YSLEER. CDR3 loop: CASSLGPGTGVTEAFF. CDR3 nucleotide sequence: TGCGCCAGCAGCCTAGGGCCCGGGACAGGGGTGACTGAAGCTTTCTTT.

The rearrangement uses TRBV2 and TRBJ1-4; D is possibly TRBD1 (6 bases). V was clipped by 11 bases and J by 3 bases, with 16 bases between them. The V gene's germline CDR1 is SNHLY and CDR2 FYNNEI. The CDR3 is made up of 14 amino acids. The DNA for the CDR3 is TGTGCCTTAAACTCGGGGGCGGCTAATGAAAAACTGTTTTTT. As protein: CALNSGAANEKLFF.

A few counts support this clonotype. The V call is TRBV29-1, the J call TRBJ2-1; 11 nucleotides match TRBD2. After removal of 4 bases from V and 7 bases from J, the junction contained 3 bases not matched to a gene. Germline V gives CDR1 SQVTM, CDR2 ANQGSEA. The CDR3 consists of 13 residues. This CDR3 reads CSVGLAGGNEQFF. The CDR3 DNA sequence: TGCAGCGTTGGGCTAGCGGGGGGAAATGAGCAGTTCTTC.

The sample holds a few counts of this clonotype. This sequence joins TRBV29-1 and TRBJ1-1; weak D call: TRBD1 (5 bases). CDR1 is SQVTM, CDR2 ANQGSEA, per germline. V dropped 7 bases and J dropped 6 bases, with 15 bases sitting between them. The CDR3 sequence is 12 residues long. The CDR3 sequence is CSALTTVAEAFF. The CDR3 bases are TGCAGCGCACTAACGACAGTAGCTGAAGCTTTCTTT.

V is TRBV6-5 and J is TRBJ1-6; TRBD1 aligns across 10 bases. The CDR3 spans 15 residues. V dropped 2 bases and J dropped 8; count of bases not matched to a gene: 3. CDR1 MNHEY and CDR2 SVGAGI come from the germline V gene. CDR3 sequence (DNA): TGTGCCAGCAGTTACCGCGGGACAGGGGATTCACCCCTCCACTTT. Its translation is CASSYRGTGDSPLHF.

The chain joins TRBV9 to TRBJ1-2; 9 nucleotides agree with TRBD1. The CDR3 spans 13 residues. Trimming took 1 base from V and 7 from J; bases not matched to a gene: 2. The germline V gene has CDR1 SGDLS and CDR2 YYNGEE. The CDR3 DNA sequence: TGTGCCAGCAGCGTACGGACAGGGGTTGGCTACACCTTC. This codes for CASSVRTGVGYTF.

This chain joins TRBV27 and TRBJ1-1; 8 bases match TRBD1. Germline V CDR1 and CDR2: MNHEY, SMNVEV (reference sequence). This CDR3 spans 16 amino acids. V lost 0 bases to trimming and J lost 4 bases; unmatched junction nucleotides: 7. CDR3 region: CASSLSTGEGSTEAFF. The CDR3 region has the DNA TGTGCCAGCAGTTTATCGACAGGGGAAGGGAGCACTGAAGCTTTCTTT.